A selection of T cell receptor beta chains follows, all from one sample in a study of CD8 T cells in ankylosing spondylitis. TCRdb re-derived calls from the 5' RACE reads in MiXCR, one entry per CDR3 protein. The repertoire holds about 420,000 distinct CDR3 sequences, with approximately 20% as singletons. The sample consisted of blood, either unsorted or a sorted T cell fraction (not recorded which). The receptor source for this set is a male donor with ankylosing spondylitis. Each CDR3 is given with its conserved first and last residue. A D gene is named only where the DNA matches it firmly. Clone size is shown for a subset of rows, as once, few, many or a class of expanded clone.

d_call: .; v_call: TRBV4-3; j_call: TRBJ1-1; clone_size: .; cdr3_aa: CASSQEWVTEAFF; cdr3_nt: TGCGCCAGCAGCCAAGAATGGGTTACTGAAGCTTTCTTT
d_call: TRBD2; v_call: TRBV10-3; j_call: TRBJ2-1; clone_size: .; cdr3_aa: CATRDGRAADEQFF; cdr3_nt: TGTGCCACGAGGGACGGGAGGGCCGCTGATGAGCAGTTCTTC
d_call: .; v_call: TRBV28; j_call: TRBJ2-5; clone_size: few; cdr3_aa: CASSPFGGETQYF; cdr3_nt: TGTGCCAGCAGTCCCTTCGGGGGAGAGACCCAGTACTTC
d_call: TRBD2; v_call: TRBV20-1; j_call: TRBJ2-2; clone_size: .; cdr3_aa: CSAEKGLVSTGGLFF; cdr3_nt: TGCAGTGCGGAAAAGGGACTAGTTAGCACCGGGGGGCTGTTTTTT
d_call: .; v_call: TRBV12-3/TRBV12-4; j_call: TRBJ1-3; clone_size: many; cdr3_aa: CASSFRTTGNTIYF; cdr3_nt: TGTGCCAGCAGTTTCAGGACAACCGGAAACACCATATATTTT
d_call: TRBD2; v_call: TRBV20-1; j_call: TRBJ2-1; clone_size: few; cdr3_aa: CSARVERGPNEQFF; cdr3_nt: TGCAGTGCTAGAGTGGAGCGGGGTCCGAATGAGCAGTTCTTC
d_call: .; v_call: TRBV28; j_call: TRBJ2-1; clone_size: many; cdr3_aa: CASSLWDEQFF; cdr3_nt: TGTGCCAGCAGTTTATGGGATGAGCAGTTCTTC
d_call: .; v_call: TRBV30; j_call: TRBJ1-5; clone_size: .; cdr3_aa: CAWSQKAGDQPQHF; cdr3_nt: TGTGCCTGGAGTCAGAAGGCAGGGGATCAGCCCCAGCATTTT
d_call: .; v_call: TRBV10-3; j_call: TRBJ2-3; clone_size: few; cdr3_aa: CASLPGGATDTQYF; cdr3_nt: TGTGCCTCACTCCCCGGCGGGGCCACAGATACGCAGTATTTT
d_call: .; v_call: TRBV27; j_call: TRBJ2-2; clone_size: few; cdr3_aa: CASSSGRTNTGELFF; cdr3_nt: TGTGCCAGCAGTTCGGGGCGAACGAACACCGGGGAGCTGTTTTTT
d_call: .; v_call: TRBV15; j_call: TRBJ2-2; clone_size: .; cdr3_aa: CATSIAAPNTGELFF; cdr3_nt: TGTGCCACCAGCATAGCGGCACCGAACACCGGGGAGCTGTTTTTT
d_call: .; v_call: TRBV28; j_call: TRBJ2-7; clone_size: .; cdr3_aa: CASSFWTFPYEQYF; cdr3_nt: TGTGCCAGCAGTTTTTGGACATTCCCCTACGAGCAGTACTTC
d_call: .; v_call: TRBV12-3/TRBV12-4; j_call: TRBJ2-3; clone_size: .; cdr3_aa: CASSFQITDTQYF; cdr3_nt: TGTGCCAGCAGTTTTCAGATCACAGATACGCAGTATTTT
d_call: .; v_call: TRBV20-1; j_call: TRBJ2-1; clone_size: .; cdr3_aa: CSARIGSFSYNEQFF; cdr3_nt: TGCAGTGCCCGAATTGGGAGTTTCTCCTACAATGAGCAGTTCTTC
d_call: .; v_call: TRBV7-2; j_call: TRBJ2-1; clone_size: .; cdr3_aa: CASSLRTDYNEQSF; cdr3_nt: TGTGCCAGCAGCCTCCGGACTGACTACAATGAGCAGTCCTTC
d_call: .; v_call: TRBV12-3/TRBV12-4; j_call: TRBJ1-1; clone_size: many; cdr3_aa: CASQAFGNTEAFF; cdr3_nt: TGTGCCAGCCAAGCGTTCGGGAACACTGAAGCTTTCTTT
d_call: .; v_call: TRBV12-3/TRBV12-4; j_call: TRBJ1-4; clone_size: .; cdr3_aa: CASSLRAGNEKLFF; cdr3_nt: TGTGCCAGCAGTTTAAGGGCCGGGAATGAAAAACTGTTTTTT
d_call: TRBD1; v_call: TRBV6-2/TRBV6-3; j_call: TRBJ2-7; clone_size: .; cdr3_aa: CASSYSRRTGSYEQYF; cdr3_nt: TGTGCCAGCAGTTACTCGAGGAGGACAGGTTCCTACGAGCAGTACTTC
d_call: .; v_call: TRBV27; j_call: TRBJ1-6; clone_size: .; cdr3_aa: CASSLSAGSPLHF; cdr3_nt: TGTGCCAGCAGTTTATCCGCTGGATCACCCCTCCACTTT
d_call: .; v_call: TRBV7-2; j_call: TRBJ2-7; clone_size: .; cdr3_aa: CASSSQSSSYEQYF; cdr3_nt: TGTGCCAGCAGCTCTCAATCTAGCTCCTACGAGCAGTACTTC
d_call: .; v_call: TRBV7-9; j_call: TRBJ2-7; clone_size: .; cdr3_aa: CASSPRNAISSYEQYF; cdr3_nt: TGTGCCAGCAGCCCTCGCAACGCAATTAGCTCCTACGAGCAGTACTTC
d_call: .; v_call: TRBV7-9; j_call: TRBJ2-7; clone_size: few; cdr3_aa: CASSLDDRWDYEQYF; cdr3_nt: TGTGCCAGCAGCTTAGATGACAGGTGGGACTACGAGCAGTACTTC
d_call: .; v_call: TRBV29-1; j_call: TRBJ1-4; clone_size: few; cdr3_aa: CSGMGFGEKLFF; cdr3_nt: TGTTCAGGGATGGGATTCGGCGAAAAACTGTTTTTT
d_call: .; v_call: TRBV14; j_call: TRBJ1-5; clone_size: few; cdr3_aa: CASSRPALFDQPQHF; cdr3_nt: TGTGCCAGCAGCAGGCCAGCGCTATTTGATCAGCCCCAGCATTTT
d_call: .; v_call: TRBV10-3; j_call: TRBJ2-7; clone_size: few; cdr3_aa: CAISGAADAYEQYF; cdr3_nt: TGTGCCATCAGTGGGGCCGCGGATGCCTACGAGCAGTACTTC
d_call: .; v_call: TRBV12-3/TRBV12-4; j_call: TRBJ2-7; clone_size: many; cdr3_aa: CASSSPSYEQYF; cdr3_nt: TGTGCCAGCAGTTCTCCCTCCTACGAGCAGTACTTC
d_call: .; v_call: TRBV5-1; j_call: TRBJ1-6; clone_size: few; cdr3_aa: CASSPTGWRNSPLHF; cdr3_nt: TGCGCCAGCAGCCCCACAGGGTGGAGAAATTCACCCCTCCACTTT
d_call: .; v_call: TRBV14; j_call: TRBJ2-7; clone_size: .; cdr3_aa: CASSQDGSREQYF; cdr3_nt: TGTGCCAGCAGCCAAGATGGGTCGCGCGAGCAGTACTTC
d_call: TRBD1; v_call: TRBV4-3; j_call: TRBJ1-2; clone_size: .; cdr3_aa: CASSQDLGQLSYTF; cdr3_nt: TGCGCCAGCAGCCAAGACCTGGGACAGCTAAGCTACACCTTC
d_call: TRBD1; v_call: TRBV5-1; j_call: TRBJ2-7; clone_size: many; cdr3_aa: CASTISGTGTDEQYF; cdr3_nt: TGCGCCAGTACCATTTCCGGGACAGGGACGGACGAGCAGTACTTC
d_call: .; v_call: TRBV3-1; j_call: TRBJ1-2; clone_size: few; cdr3_aa: CASSQYDGHYGYTF; cdr3_nt: TGTGCCAGCAGCCAATACGACGGACACTATGGCTACACCTTC
d_call: .; v_call: TRBV5-1; j_call: TRBJ1-1; clone_size: few; cdr3_aa: CASSLTSSDTEAFF; cdr3_nt: TGCGCCAGCAGCTTAACGTCTTCCGACACTGAAGCTTTCTTT
d_call: .; v_call: TRBV20-1; j_call: TRBJ2-4; clone_size: few; cdr3_aa: CSARDQGVTKNIQYF; cdr3_nt: TGCAGTGCTAGAGATCAGGGTGTAACCAAAAACATTCAGTACTTC
d_call: .; v_call: TRBV10-2; j_call: TRBJ1-2; clone_size: .; cdr3_aa: CASSDYVNADYGYTF; cdr3_nt: TGCGCCAGCAGTGATTACGTAAATGCTGACTATGGCTACACCTTC
d_call: .; v_call: TRBV5-5; j_call: TRBJ2-1; clone_size: few; cdr3_aa: CASSFWGPPRTYNEQFF; cdr3_nt: TGTGCCAGCAGCTTCTGGGGCCCTCCCCGAACCTACAATGAGCAGTTCTTC
d_call: .; v_call: TRBV27; j_call: TRBJ2-1; clone_size: few; cdr3_aa: CASSLVQGMASGEQFF; cdr3_nt: TGTGCCAGCAGTTTAGTTCAGGGTATGGCCTCTGGTGAGCAGTTCTTC
d_call: .; v_call: TRBV3-1; j_call: TRBJ2-1; clone_size: once; cdr3_aa: CASSQDLPGLNEQFF; cdr3_nt: TGTGCCAGCAGCCAAGATCTTCCGGGACTCAATGAGCAGTTCTTC
d_call: .; v_call: TRBV5-6; j_call: TRBJ2-1; clone_size: few; cdr3_aa: CASSFSREQFF; cdr3_nt: TGTGCCAGCAGCTTCTCCCGTGAGCAGTTCTTC
d_call: .; v_call: TRBV19; j_call: TRBJ2-5; clone_size: .; cdr3_aa: CASSMTQPFARETQYF; cdr3_nt: TGTGCCAGTAGTATGACCCAGCCCTTTGCCCGGGAGACCCAGTACTTC
d_call: .; v_call: TRBV24-1; j_call: TRBJ2-1; clone_size: .; cdr3_aa: CATTSSQSSYNEQFF; cdr3_nt: TGTGCCACCACCAGCTCCCAGAGCTCCTACAATGAGCAGTTCTTC
d_call: TRBD2; v_call: TRBV20-1; j_call: TRBJ2-1; clone_size: few; cdr3_aa: CSAQFQARGGNEQFF; cdr3_nt: TGCAGTGCCCAATTTCAGGCCCGGGGGGGGAATGAGCAGTTCTTC
d_call: .; v_call: TRBV28; j_call: TRBJ2-1; clone_size: .; cdr3_aa: CASRTGARYNEQFF; cdr3_nt: TGTGCCAGCAGAACGGGAGCTCGGTACAATGAGCAGTTCTTC
d_call: .; v_call: TRBV10-3; j_call: TRBJ1-4; clone_size: once; cdr3_aa: CAISAANRDTDEKLFF; cdr3_nt: TGTGCCATCAGTGCGGCCAACAGGGATACGGATGAAAAACTGTTTTTT
d_call: TRBD2; v_call: TRBV5-1; j_call: TRBJ2-1; clone_size: few; cdr3_aa: CASSLWTSGRDNEQFF; cdr3_nt: TGCGCCAGCAGCCTGTGGACTAGCGGGAGAGACAATGAGCAGTTCTTC
d_call: .; v_call: TRBV20-1; j_call: TRBJ2-5; clone_size: .; cdr3_aa: CSARRGLQETQYF; cdr3_nt: TGCAGTGCTAGAAGGGGACTTCAAGAGACCCAGTACTTC
d_call: .; v_call: TRBV10-3; j_call: TRBJ1-4; clone_size: many; cdr3_aa: CATSGGEKLFF; cdr3_nt: TGTGCCACGAGCGGGGGTGAAAAACTGTTTTTT
d_call: .; v_call: TRBV4-1; j_call: TRBJ2-5; clone_size: few; cdr3_aa: CASSQEIGTQYF; cdr3_nt: TGCGCCAGCAGCCAAGAGATAGGGACCCAGTACTTC
d_call: .; v_call: TRBV10-3; j_call: TRBJ1-1; clone_size: .; cdr3_aa: CAISEGADTEAFF; cdr3_nt: TGTGCCATCAGTGAGGGGGCCGACACTGAAGCTTTCTTT